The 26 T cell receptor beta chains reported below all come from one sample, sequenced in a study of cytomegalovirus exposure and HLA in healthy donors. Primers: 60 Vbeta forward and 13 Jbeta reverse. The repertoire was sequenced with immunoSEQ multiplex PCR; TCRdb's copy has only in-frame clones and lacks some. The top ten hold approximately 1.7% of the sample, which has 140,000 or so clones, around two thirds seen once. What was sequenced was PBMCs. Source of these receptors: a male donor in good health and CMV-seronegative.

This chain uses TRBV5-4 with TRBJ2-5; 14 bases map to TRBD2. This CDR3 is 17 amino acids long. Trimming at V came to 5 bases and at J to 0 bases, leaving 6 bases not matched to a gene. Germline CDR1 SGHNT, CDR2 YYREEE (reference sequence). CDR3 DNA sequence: TGTGCCAGCAGAAAGGGACTAGCGGGGGCGTACCAAGAGACCCAGTACTTC. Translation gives CASRKGLAGAYQETQYF. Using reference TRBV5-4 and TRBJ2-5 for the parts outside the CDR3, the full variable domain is ETGVTQSPTHLIKTRGQQVTLRCSSQSGHNTVSWYQQALGQGPQFIFQYYREEENGRGNFPPRFSGLQFPNYSSELNVNALELDDSALYLCASRKGLAGAYQETQYFGPGTRLLVL.

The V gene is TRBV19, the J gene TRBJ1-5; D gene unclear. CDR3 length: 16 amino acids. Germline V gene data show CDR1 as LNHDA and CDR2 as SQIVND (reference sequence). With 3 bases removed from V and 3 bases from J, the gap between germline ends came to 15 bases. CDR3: CASSIWVDTDNQPQHF. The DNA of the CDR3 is TGTGCCAGTAGTATTTGGGTCGACACCGACAATCAGCCCCAGCATTTT.

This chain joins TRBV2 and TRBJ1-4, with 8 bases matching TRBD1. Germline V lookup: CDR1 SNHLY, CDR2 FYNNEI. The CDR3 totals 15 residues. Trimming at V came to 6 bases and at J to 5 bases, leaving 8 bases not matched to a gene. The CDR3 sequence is CASRIPGGGNEKLFF. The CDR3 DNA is TGTGCCAGCAGAATACCAGGGGGCGGGAATGAAAAACTGTTTTTT.

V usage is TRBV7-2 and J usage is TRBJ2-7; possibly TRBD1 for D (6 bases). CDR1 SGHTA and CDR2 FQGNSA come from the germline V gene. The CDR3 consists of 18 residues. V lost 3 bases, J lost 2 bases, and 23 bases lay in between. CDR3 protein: CASSFLGRGFTRPYEQYF. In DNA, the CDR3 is TGTGCCAGCAGCTTCTTGGGCAGGGGATTCACCCGCCCCTACGAGCAGTACTTC.

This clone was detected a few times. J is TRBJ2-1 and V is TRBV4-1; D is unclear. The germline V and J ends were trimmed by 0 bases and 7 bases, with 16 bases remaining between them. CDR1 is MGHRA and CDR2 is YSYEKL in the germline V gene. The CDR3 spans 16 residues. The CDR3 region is CASSQDRLVVGNEQFF. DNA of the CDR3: TGCGCCAGCAGCCAAGATCGGCTAGTGGTTGGGAATGAGCAGTTCTTC.

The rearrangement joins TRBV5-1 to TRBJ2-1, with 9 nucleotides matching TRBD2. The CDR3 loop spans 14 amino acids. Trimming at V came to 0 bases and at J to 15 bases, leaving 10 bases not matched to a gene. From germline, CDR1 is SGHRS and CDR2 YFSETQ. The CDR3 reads CASSLDGSGGKPFF. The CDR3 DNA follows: TGCGCCAGCAGCTTGGATGGTAGCGGGGGTAAGCCGTTCTTC.

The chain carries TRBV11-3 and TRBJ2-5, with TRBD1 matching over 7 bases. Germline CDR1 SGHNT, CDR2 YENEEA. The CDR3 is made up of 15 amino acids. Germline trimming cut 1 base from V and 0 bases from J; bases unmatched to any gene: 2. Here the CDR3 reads CASSLGGQDQETQYF. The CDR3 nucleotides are TGTGCCAGCAGCTTAGGCGGACAGGACCAAGAGACCCAGTACTTC.

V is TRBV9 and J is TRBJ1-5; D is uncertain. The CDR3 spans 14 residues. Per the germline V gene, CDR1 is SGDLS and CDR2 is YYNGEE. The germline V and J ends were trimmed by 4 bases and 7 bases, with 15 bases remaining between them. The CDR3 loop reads CASSSRRGGQPQHF. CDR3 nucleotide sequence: TGTGCCAGCAGCTCACGACGGGGAGGCCAGCCCCAGCATTTT.

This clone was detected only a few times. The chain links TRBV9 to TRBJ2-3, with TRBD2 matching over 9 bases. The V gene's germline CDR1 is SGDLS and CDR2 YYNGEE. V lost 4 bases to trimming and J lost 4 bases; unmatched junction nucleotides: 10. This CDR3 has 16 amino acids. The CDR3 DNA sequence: TGTGCCAGCAGCCCCCCGAGGGCTAGCGGGGCAGATACGCAGTATTTT. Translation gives CASSPPRASGADTQYF. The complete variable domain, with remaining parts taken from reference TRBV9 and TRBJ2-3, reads DSGVTQTPKHLITATGQRVTLRCSPRSGDLSVYWYQQSLDQGLQFLIQYYNGEERAKGNILERFSAQQFPDLHSELNLSSLELGDSALYFCASSPPRASGADTQYFGPGTRLTVL.

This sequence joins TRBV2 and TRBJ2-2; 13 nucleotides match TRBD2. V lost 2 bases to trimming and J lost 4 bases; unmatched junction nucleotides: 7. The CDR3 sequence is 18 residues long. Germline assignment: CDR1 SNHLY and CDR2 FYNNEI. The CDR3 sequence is CASSEILAGGPGTGELFF. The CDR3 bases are TGTGCCAGCAGTGAAATACTAGCGGGGGGGCCGGGCACCGGGGAGCTGTTTTTT.

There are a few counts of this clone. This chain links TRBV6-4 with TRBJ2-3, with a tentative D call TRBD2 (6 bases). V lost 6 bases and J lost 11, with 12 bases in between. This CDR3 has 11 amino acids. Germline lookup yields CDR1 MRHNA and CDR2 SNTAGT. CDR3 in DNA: TGTGCCAGCAGCGGACTACATAGGCAGTATTTT. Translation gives CASSGLHRQYF.

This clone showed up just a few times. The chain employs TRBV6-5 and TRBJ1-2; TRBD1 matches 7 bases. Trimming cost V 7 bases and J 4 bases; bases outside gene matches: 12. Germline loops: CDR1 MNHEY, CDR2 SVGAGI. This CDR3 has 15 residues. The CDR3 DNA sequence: TGTGCCAGCACCCGGGACAGTCGTCTGAGCTATGGCTACACCTTC. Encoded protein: CASTRDSRLSYGYTF.

This CDR3 is CASSLTLQGRTQYF. In DNA form, the CDR3 reads TGTGCCAGCAGCTTAACGTTGCAGGGTCGGACCCAGTACTTC. The V and J genes are TRBV7-2 and TRBJ2-5; tentative D call: TRBD1 (5 bases). Trimming took off 2 bases at V and 7 bases at J, with 14 bases between the two ends. The CDR3 extends over 14 amino acids. The germline V gene encodes CDR1 SGHTA and CDR2 FQGNSA.

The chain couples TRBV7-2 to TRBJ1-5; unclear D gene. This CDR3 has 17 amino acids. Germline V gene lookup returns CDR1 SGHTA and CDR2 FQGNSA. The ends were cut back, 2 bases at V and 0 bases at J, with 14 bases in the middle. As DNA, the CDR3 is TGTGCCAGCAGCTTAACCCAGACTTTGTATAGCAATCAGCCCCAGCATTTT. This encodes CASSLTQTLYSNQPQHF.

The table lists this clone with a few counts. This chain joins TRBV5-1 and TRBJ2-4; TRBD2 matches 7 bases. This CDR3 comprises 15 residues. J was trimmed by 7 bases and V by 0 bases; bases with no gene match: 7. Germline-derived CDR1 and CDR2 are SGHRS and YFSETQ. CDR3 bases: TGCGCCAGCAGCTTGGAAGGCGGGGGTCCCAACATTCAGTACTTC. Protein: CASSLEGGGPNIQYF.

The chain's CDR3 is CASSPSGGGAVAYNEQFF. CDR3 in DNA: TGCGCCAGCAGTCCTTCGGGCGGGGGGGCCGTGGCCTACAATGAGCAGTTCTTC. V usage is TRBV10-2 and J usage is TRBJ2-1; TRBD2 aligns across 9 bases. The CDR3 covers 18 residues. Trimming took 5 bases from V and 2 from J; bases not matched to a gene: 13. The germline gives CDR1 WSHSY, CDR2 SAAADI.

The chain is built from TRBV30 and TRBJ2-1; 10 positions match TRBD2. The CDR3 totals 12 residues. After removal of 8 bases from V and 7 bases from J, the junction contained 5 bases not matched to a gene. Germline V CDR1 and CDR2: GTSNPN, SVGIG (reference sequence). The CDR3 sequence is CAQAGGANEQFF. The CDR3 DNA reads TGTGCCCAAGCGGGGGGGGCGAATGAGCAGTTCTTC.

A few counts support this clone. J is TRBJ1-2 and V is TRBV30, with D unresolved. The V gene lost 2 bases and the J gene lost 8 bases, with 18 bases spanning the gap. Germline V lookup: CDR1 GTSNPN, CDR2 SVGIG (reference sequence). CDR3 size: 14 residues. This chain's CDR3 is CAWSRELRPYGYTF. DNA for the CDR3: TGTGCCTGGAGTCGAGAACTCCGCCCCTACGGCTACACCTTC. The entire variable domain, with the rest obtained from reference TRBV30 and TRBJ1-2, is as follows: SQTIHQWPATLVQPVGSPLSLECTVEGTSNPNLYWYRQAAGRGLQLLFYSVGIGQISSEVPQNLSASRPQDRQFILSSKKLLLSDSGFYLCAWSRELRPYGYTFGSGTRLTVV.

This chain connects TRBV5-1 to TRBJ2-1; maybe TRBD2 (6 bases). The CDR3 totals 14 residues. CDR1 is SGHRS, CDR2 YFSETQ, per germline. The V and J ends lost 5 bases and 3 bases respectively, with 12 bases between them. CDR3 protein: CASSKSTSYNEQFF. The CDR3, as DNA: TGCGCCAGCAGTAAATCGACTAGCTACAATGAGCAGTTCTTC.

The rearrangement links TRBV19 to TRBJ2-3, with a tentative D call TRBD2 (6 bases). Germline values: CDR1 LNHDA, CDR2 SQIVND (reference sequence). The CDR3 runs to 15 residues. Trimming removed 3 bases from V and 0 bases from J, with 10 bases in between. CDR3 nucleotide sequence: TGTGCCAGTAGTATGTTCCTAGCGAGCACAGATACGCAGTATTTT. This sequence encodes CASSMFLASTDTQYF.

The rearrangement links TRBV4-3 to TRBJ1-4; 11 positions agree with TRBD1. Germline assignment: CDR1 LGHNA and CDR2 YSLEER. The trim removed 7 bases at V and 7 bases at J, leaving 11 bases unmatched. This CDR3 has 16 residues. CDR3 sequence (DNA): TGCGCCAGCACCTCGGGGGCGGGACAGGGGGGTGAAAAACTGTTTTTT. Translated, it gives CASTSGAGQGGEKLFF.

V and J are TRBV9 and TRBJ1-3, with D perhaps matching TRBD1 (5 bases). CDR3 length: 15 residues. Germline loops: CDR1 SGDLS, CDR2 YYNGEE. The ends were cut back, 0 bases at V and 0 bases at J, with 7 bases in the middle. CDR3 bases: TGTGCCAGCAGCGTAGGGGGCTTCTCTGGAAACACCATATATTTT. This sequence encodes CASSVGGFSGNTIYF.

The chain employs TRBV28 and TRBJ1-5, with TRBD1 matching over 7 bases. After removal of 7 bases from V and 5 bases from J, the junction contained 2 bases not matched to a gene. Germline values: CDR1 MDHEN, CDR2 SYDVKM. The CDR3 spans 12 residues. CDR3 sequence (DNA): TGTGCCAGCACCGGGACAGATCAGCCCCAGCATTTT. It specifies CASTGTDQPQHF.

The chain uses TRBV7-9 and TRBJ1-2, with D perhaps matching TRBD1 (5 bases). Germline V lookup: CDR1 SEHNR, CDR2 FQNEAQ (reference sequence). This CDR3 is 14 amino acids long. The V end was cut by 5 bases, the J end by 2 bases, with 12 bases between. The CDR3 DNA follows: TGTGCCAGCAGCCGTAATCAGGGAAACTATGGCTACACCTTC. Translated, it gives CASSRNQGNYGYTF.

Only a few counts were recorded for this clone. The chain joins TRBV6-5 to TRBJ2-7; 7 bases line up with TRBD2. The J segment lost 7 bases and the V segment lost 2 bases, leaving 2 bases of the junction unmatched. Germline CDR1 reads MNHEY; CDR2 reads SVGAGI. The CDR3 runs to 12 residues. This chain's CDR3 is CASSYPGGEQYF. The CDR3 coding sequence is TGTGCCAGCAGTTACCCGGGGGGAGAGCAGTACTTC.

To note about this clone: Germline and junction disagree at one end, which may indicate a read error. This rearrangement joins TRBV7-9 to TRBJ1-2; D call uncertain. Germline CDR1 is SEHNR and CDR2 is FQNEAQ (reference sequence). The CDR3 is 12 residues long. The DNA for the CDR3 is TGTTCCAGCAGCCTCGAGATCTATGGCTACACCTTC. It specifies CSSSLEIYGYTF.